This TCR beta chain is from a study of T-cell reconstitution after alpha-beta-depleted transplantation in children. Study results and caveats: Reportedly, roughly two months post-transplant, alpha-beta T cells arose from several hundred expanded graft clones. Surviving recipient T cells and thymic progenitors underlay high day-60 TCRbeta diversity in some patients. After one year, T-cell counts and TCRbeta diversity mostly came from new T cells.

This clonotype turned up a few times. What it recognizes is unknown. CDR1 is SGHNT and CDR2 is YENEEA in the germline V gene. V gave up 4 bases and J gave up 7 bases; unmatched junction bases: 8. The CDR3 totals 16 residues. Preparing the TCRbeta library involved the use of unique molecular identifiers. A single record per CDR3 protein comes from TCRdb applying MiXCR to the PCR reads. The repertoire holds under 250,000 distinct CDR3 sequences, with approximately 15% as singletons. This chain joins TRBV11-3 and TRBJ2-1; 12 bases are a match to TRBD2. This specimen consisted of PBMCs, mostly from graft donor cells, obtained 360 days after TCRalphabeta/CD19-depleted stem cell transplant. The receptor was derived from a male patient under 10 years old who had a stem cell transplant for acute lymphoblastic leukemia, so the T cells may come from the graft donor. The CDR3 region is CASSSRTSGDVNEQFF. CDR3 DNA sequence: TGTGCCAGCAGCTCCCGGACTAGCGGGGATGTAAATGAGCAGTTCTTC.